This T cell receptor (beta chain) was captured in a study of blood T cell repertoires in COVID-19. Study-wide context: Samples of COVID-19 (acute and convalescent) were obtained from the United States, Italy and Spain. Sample material is recorded as cDNA or gDNA derived from T cells, B-cell-depleted T cells, or PBMCs.

In germline, CDR1 is MNHNS, CDR2 SASEGT. V lost 2 bases and J 0 bases, leaving 17 bases between the germline ends. There are 18 residues in the CDR3. Per the original methods: Quantification of nucleated cells was approximated via reference gene primer amplification. Only in-frame clones appear in the TCRdb table, and some are missing; sequencing was by immunoSEQ multiplex PCR. For V, J and clone size, that table is used; D and trimming come from the DNA. Here the sample spans about 230,000 clones, more than 70% being singletons. The V call is TRBV6-1, the J call TRBJ2-4, with a weak D call TRBD1 (6 bases). The sequencing input was peripheral blood. The TCR originated in an older man with acute or convalescent COVID-19. CDR3 nucleotides: TGTGCCAGCAGTGAATTGGGTCTTTGGGGGCTAGCCAAAAACATTCAGTACTTC. Translating it yields CASSELGLWGLAKNIQYF.